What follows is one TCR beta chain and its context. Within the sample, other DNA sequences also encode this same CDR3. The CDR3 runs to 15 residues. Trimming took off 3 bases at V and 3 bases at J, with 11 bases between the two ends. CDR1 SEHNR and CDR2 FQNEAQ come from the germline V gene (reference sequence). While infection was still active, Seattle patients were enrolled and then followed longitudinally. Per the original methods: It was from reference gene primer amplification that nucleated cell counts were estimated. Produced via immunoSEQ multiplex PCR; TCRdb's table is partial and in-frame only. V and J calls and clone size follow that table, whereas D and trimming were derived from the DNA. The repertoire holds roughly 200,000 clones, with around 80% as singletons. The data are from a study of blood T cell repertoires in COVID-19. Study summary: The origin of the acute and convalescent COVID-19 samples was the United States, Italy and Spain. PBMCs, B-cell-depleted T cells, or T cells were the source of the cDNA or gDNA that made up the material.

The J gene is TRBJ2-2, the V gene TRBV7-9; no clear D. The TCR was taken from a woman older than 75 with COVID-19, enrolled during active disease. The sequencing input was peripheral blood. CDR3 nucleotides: TGTGCCAGCAGCTTGGGCCCCTGGGACACCGGGGAGCTGTTTTTT. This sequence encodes CASSLGPWDTGELFF.